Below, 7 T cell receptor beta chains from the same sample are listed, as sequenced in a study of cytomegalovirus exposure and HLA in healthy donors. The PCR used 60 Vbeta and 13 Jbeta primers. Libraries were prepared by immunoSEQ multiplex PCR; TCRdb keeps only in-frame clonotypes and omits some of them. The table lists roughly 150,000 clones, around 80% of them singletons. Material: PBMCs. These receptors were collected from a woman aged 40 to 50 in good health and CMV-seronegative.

The CDR3 loop is CASSSIGEPLHF. DNA of the CDR3: TGCGCCAGCAGCTCGATCGGAGAACCCCTCCACTTT. This rearrangement joins TRBV5-1 to TRBJ1-6; no clear D gene. This CDR3 has 12 residues. Deletions cut 3 bases from V and 12 bases from J, with 10 bases between. The germline V gene has CDR1 SGHRS and CDR2 YFSETQ.

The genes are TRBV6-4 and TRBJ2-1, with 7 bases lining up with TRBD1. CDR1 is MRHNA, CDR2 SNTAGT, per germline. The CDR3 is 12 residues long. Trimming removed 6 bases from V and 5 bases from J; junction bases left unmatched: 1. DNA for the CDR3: TGTGCCAGCAGGGGACAGAACAATGAGCAGTTCTTC. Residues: CASRGQNNEQFF.

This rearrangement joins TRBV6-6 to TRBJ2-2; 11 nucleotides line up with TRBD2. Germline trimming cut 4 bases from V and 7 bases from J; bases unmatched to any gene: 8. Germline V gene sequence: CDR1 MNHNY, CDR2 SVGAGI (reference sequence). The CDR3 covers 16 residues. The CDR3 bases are TGTGCCAGCAGTTCTAGACTAGCGGGAACAAGCGGGGAGCTGTTTTTT. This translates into CASSSRLAGTSGELFF.

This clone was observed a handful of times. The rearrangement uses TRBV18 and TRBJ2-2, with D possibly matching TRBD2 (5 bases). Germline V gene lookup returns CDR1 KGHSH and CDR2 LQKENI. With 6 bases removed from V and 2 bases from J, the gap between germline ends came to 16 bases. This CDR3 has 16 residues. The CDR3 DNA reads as TGTGCCAGCTCGAAGGTTCGGGGAGATAACACCGGGGAGCTGTTTTTT. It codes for CASSKVRGDNTGELFF.

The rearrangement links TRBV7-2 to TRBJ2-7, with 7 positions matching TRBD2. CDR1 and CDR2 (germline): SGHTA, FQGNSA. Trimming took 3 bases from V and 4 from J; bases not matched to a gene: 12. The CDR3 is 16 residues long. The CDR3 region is CASSLGGSGQNYEQYF. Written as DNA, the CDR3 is TGTGCCAGCAGCTTGGGGGGTAGCGGGCAGAATTACGAGCAGTACTTC.

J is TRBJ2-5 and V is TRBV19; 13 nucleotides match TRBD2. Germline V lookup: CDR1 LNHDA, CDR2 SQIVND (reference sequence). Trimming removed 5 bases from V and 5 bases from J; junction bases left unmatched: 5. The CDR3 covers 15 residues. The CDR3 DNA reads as TGTGCCAGTAGTTCCCCGGGACTAGCGGGGGAGACCCAGTACTTC. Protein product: CASSSPGLAGETQYF.

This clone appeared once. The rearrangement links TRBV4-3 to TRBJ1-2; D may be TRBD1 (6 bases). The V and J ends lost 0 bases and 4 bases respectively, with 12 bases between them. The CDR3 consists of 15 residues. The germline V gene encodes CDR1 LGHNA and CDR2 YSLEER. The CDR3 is CASSQDWADSYGYTF. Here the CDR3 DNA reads TGCGCCAGCAGCCAAGATTGGGCGGACAGCTATGGCTACACCTTC.